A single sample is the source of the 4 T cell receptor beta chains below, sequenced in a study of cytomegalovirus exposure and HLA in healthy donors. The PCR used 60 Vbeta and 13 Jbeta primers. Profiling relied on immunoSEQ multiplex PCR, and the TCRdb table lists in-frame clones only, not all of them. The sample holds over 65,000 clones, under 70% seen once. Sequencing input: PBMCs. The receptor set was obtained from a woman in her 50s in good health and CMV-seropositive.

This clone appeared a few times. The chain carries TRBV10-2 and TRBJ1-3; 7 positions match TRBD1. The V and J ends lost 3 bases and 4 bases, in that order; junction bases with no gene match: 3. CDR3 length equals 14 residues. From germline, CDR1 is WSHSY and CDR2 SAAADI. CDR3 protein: CASSEQGNGNTIYF. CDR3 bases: TGCGCCAGCAGTGAACAGGGGAACGGAAACACCATATATTTT.

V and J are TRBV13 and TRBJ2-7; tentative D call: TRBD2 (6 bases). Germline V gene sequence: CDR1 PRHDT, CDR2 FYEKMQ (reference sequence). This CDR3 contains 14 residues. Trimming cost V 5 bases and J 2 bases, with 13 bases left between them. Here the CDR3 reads CASSPQLAPYEQYF. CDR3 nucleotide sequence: TGTGCCAGCAGCCCTCAACTAGCACCCTACGAGCAGTACTTC.

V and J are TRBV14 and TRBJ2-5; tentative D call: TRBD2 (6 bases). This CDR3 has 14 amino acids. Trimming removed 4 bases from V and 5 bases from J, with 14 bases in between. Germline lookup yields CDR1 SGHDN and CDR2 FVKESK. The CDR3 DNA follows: TGTGCCAGCAGCCCCGGGGGTTTCGGGGAGACCCAGTACTTC. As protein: CASSPGGFGETQYF.

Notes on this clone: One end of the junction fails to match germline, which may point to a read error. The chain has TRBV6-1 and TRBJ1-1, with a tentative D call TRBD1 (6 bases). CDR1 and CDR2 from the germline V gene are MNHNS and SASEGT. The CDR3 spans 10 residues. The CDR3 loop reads CASSEGTGKF. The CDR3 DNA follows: TGTGCCAGCAGTGAAGGTACAGGGAAGTTT.